This entry describes one T cell receptor beta chain. Participants were aged about 18 to 90 years, lived in about two dozen US areas, and enrolled virtually. Clinical history reported by participants formed the basis on which cohorts were assigned. In the 2 weeks before study entry, exposed participants met a COVID-19 case, which was PCR-confirmed or clinician-diagnosed. The sample originates from a study of blood T cell repertoires in COVID-19. Study-level information: From T cells, B-cell-depleted T cells, or PBMCs came the material, which was cDNA or gDNA.

The V end lost 0 bases, the J end lost 8 bases, and 20 bases lay between the germline ends. The CDR3 length is 17 residues. The germline CDR1 and CDR2 sequences are KGHSH and LQKENI. Measured with immunoSEQ multiplex PCR; TCRdb has only the in-frame clones, and not every one. The sample lists 400,000 to 500,000 clones, around nine tenths seen once, with about 1.4% in the top ten. This TCR came from a woman under 30 who had been exposed to COVID-19. The rearrangement joins TRBV18 to TRBJ2-1; D is perhaps TRBD2 (5 bases). The source material was PBMCs or T cells enriched from blood (not recorded which). The CDR3 DNA follows: TGTGCCAGCTCACCACCGTCACAAGGAGGCCGTGTAGATGAGCAGTTCTTC. This gives the protein CASSPPSQGGRVDEQFF.